This T cell receptor beta chain is from a study of blood T cell repertoires in COVID-19. In the study overall: T cells, B-cell-depleted T cells, or PBMCs supplied cDNA or gDNA.

Repertoires were generated with immunoSEQ multiplex PCR, while TCRdb's copy carries only in-frame clones and drops some. This table holds approximately 500,000 clones, 80% to 90% found once. The specimen sequenced was peripheral blood. The clonotype was recovered from a human donor in a cohort sampled during active COVID-19.

The CDR3 nucleotides read TGTGCCAGCAGGCCCACAGGGCTCAACACTGAAGCTTTCTTT. This encodes CASRPTGLNTEAFF. This chain joins TRBV7-2 and TRBJ1-1, with TRBD1 as a possible D gene (6 bases). CDR1 and CDR2 from the germline V gene are SGHTA and FQGNSA. The CDR3 length is 14 residues. V was shortened by 6 bases and J by 2 bases, with 13 bases between the two germline ends.